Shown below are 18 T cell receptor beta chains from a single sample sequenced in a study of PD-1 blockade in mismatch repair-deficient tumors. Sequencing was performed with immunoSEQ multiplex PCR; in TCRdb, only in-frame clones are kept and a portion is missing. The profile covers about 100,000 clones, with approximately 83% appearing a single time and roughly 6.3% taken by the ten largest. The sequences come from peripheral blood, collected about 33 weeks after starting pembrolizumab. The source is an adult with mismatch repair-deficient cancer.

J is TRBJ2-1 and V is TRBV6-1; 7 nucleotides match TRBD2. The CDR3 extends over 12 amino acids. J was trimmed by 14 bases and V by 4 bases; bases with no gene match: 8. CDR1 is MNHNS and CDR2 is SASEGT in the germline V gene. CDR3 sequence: CASSGGSQRKFF. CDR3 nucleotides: TGTGCCAGCAGTGGCGGGAGTCAAAGGAAGTTCTTC.

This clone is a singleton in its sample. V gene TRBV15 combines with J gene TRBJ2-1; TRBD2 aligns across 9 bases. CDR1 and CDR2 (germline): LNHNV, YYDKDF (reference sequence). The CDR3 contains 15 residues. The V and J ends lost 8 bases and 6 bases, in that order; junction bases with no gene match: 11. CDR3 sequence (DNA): TGTGCCACCGGGTTGGCTAGCGGGATAGGCAATGAGCAGTTCTTC. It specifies CATGLASGIGNEQFF.

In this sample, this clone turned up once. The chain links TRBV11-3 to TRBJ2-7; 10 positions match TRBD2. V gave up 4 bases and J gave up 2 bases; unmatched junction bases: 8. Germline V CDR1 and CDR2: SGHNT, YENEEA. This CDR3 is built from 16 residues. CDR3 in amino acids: CASSSLLAGEAYEQYF. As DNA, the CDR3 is TGTGCCAGCAGCTCACTCCTAGCGGGAGAGGCCTACGAGCAGTACTTC.

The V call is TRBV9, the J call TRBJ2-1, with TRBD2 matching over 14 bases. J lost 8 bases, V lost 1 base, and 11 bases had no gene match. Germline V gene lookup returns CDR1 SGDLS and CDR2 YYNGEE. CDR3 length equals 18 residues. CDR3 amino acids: CASSVRARGLAGADEQFF. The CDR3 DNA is TGTGCCAGCAGCGTACGCGCCCGGGGACTAGCGGGAGCCGATGAGCAGTTCTTC. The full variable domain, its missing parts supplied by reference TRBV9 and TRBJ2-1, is DSGVTQTPKHLITATGQRVTLRCSPRSGDLSVYWYQQSLDQGLQFLIQYYNGEERAKGNILERFSAQQFPDLHSELNLSSLELGDSALYFCASSVRARGLAGADEQFFGPGTRLTVL.

Written as DNA, the CDR3 is TGTGCCAGCAGTACGGGACAGGGGAATGAGCAGTTCTTC. Translating it yields CASSTGQGNEQFF. The chain recombines TRBV6-5 with TRBJ2-1; 10 nucleotides match TRBD1. J lost 7 bases, V lost 5 bases, and 2 bases had no gene match. CDR3 length equals 13 residues. The germline V gene encodes CDR1 MNHEY and CDR2 SVGAGI.

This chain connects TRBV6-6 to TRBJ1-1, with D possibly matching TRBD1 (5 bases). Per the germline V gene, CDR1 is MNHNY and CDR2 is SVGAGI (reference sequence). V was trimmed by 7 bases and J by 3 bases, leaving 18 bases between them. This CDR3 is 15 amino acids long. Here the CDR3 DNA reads TGTGCCAGCATTCCGGCAGGGAGGGAGGACACTGAAGCTTTCTTT. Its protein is CASIPAGREDTEAFF.

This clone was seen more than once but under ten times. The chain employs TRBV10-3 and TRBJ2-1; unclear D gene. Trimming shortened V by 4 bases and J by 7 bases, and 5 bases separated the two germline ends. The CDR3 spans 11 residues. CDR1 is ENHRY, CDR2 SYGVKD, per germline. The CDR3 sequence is CAISAGNEQFF. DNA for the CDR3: TGTGCCATCAGTGCTGGGAATGAGCAGTTCTTC.

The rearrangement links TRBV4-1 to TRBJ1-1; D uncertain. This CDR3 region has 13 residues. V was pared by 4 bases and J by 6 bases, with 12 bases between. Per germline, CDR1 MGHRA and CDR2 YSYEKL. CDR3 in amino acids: CASSRPVSAEAFF. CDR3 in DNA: TGCGCCAGCAGCCGGCCAGTATCGGCTGAAGCTTTCTTT.

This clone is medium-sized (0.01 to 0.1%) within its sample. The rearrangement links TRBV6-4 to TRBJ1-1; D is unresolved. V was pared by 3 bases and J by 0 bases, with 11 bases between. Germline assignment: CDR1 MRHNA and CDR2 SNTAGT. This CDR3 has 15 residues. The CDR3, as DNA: TGTGCCAGCAGTGAAACTGGCCAGATGAACACTGAAGCTTTCTTT. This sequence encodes CASSETGQMNTEAFF.

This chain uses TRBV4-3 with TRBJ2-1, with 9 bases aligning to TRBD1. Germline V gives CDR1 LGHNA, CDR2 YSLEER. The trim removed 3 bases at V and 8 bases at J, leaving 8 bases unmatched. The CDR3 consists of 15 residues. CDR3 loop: CASSHGQGKPHEQFF. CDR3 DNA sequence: TGCGCCAGCAGCCACGGACAGGGGAAACCCCATGAGCAGTTCTTC.

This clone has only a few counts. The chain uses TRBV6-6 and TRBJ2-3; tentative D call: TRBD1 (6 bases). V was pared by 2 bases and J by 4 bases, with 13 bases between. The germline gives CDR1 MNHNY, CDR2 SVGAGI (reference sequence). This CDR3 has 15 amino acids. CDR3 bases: TGTGCCAGCAGTTACGGGGCAGGGGACGCAGATACGCAGTATTTT. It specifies CASSYGAGDADTQYF.

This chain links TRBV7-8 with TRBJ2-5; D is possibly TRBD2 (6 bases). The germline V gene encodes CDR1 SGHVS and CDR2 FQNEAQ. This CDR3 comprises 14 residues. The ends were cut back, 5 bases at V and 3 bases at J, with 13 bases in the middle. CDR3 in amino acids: CASSKTLAKETQYF. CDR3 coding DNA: TGTGCCAGCAGCAAGACTCTAGCGAAAGAGACCCAGTACTTC.

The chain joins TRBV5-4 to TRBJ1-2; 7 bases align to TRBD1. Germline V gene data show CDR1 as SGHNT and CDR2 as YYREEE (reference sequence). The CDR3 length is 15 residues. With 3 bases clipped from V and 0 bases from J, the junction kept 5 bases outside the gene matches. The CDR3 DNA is TGTGCCAGCAGCTCCTACAGGGGCCCTAACTATGGCTACACCTTC. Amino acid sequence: CASSSYRGPNYGYTF.

The CDR3, as DNA: TGTGCCTGGGGCCAGGGGGACAGCACAGATACGCAGTATTTT. It codes for CAWGQGDSTDTQYF. This chain uses TRBV30 with TRBJ2-3; TRBD1 matches 7 bases. CDR1 GTSNPN and CDR2 SVGIG come from the germline V gene (reference sequence). CDR3 size: 14 residues. The trim removed 5 bases at V and 0 bases at J, leaving 5 bases unmatched.

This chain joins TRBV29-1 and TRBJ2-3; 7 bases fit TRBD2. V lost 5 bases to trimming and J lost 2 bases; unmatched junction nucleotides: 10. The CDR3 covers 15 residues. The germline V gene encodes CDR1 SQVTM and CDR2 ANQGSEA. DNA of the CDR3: TGCAGCGTTCGTTCCGGGACTACCAACACAGATACGCAGTATTTT. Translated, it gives CSVRSGTTNTDTQYF.

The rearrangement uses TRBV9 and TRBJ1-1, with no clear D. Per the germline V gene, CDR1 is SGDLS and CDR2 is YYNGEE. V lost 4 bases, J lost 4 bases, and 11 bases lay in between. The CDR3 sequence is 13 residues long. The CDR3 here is CASSLRASTEAFF. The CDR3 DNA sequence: TGTGCCAGCAGCTTACGGGCCAGCACTGAAGCTTTCTTT.

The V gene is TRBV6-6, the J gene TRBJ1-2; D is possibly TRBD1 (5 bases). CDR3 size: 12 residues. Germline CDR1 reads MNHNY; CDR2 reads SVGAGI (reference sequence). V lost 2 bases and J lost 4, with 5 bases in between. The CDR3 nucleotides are TGTGCCAGCAGTTACGACAGCTATGGCTACACCTTC. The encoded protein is CASSYDSYGYTF.

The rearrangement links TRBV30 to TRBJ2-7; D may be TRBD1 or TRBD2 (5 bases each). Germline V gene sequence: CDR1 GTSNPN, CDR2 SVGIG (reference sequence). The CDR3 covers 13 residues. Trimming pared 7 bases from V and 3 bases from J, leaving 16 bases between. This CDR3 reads CASEGQGVYEQYF. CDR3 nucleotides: TGTGCCTCGGAAGGTCAGGGAGTCTACGAGCAGTACTTC. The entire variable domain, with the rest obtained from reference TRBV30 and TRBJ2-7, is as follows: SQTIHQWPATLVQPVGSPLSLECTVEGTSNPNLYWYRQAAGRGLQLLFYSVGIGQISSEVPQNLSASRPQDRQFILSSKKLLLSDSGFYLCASEGQGVYEQYFGPGTRLTVT.